This T cell receptor (beta chain) is drawn from a study of vaccination and CD4 T cells after COVID-19. V dropped 8 bases and J dropped 0; count of bases not matched to a gene: 9. Germline CDR1 reads SEHNR; CDR2 reads FQNEAQ (reference sequence). CDR3 length equals 16 residues. In the case of this clonotype: Its matching antigen is unknown.

Regarding treatment: approximately nine-day PBMC culture with coronavirus spike peptide pools or control peptides (ViraFEST assay). Once peptide pools had expanded antigen-specific T cells, ViraFEST sequenced TCRs. The Oncomine TCR Beta short-read assay sequenced DNA from cultured CD4+ T cells. Extraction of genomic DNA was performed on cultured CD4+ T cells. TCRdb called the PCR reads again in MiXCR, with one record for every CDR3 protein. This sample yields around 25,000 distinct CDR3 sequences, of which 67% are seen a single time; around 15% belongs to the top ten. The clonotype originates from a human donor who received a COVID-19 vaccine. This specimen was CD4+ T cells from blood, cultured in vitro, taken after SARS-CoV-2 vaccination. The V gene is TRBV7-9, the J gene TRBJ2-2; 7 bases fit TRBD2. For the CDR3, the DNA is TGTGCCAGCCCCATAGGTCGGGGGGCGAACACCGGGGAGCTGTTTTTT. Translated: CASPIGRGANTGELFF.